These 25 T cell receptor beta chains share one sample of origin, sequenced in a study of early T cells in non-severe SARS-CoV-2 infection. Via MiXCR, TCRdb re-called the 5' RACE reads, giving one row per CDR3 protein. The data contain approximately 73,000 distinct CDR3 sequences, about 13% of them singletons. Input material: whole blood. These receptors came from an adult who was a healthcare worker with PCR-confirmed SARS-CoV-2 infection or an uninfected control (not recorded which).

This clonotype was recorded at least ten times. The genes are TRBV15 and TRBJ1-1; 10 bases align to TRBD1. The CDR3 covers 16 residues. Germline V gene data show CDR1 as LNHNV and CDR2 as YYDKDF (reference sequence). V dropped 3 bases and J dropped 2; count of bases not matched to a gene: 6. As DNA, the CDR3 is TGTGCCACCAGCAGGAGGGGACAGGGGCATAACACTGAAGCTTTCTTT. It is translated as CATSRRGQGHNTEAFF.

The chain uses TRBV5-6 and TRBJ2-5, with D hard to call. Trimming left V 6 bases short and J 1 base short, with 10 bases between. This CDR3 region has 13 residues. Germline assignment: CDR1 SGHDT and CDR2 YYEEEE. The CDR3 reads CASTLWVQETQYF. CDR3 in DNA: TGTGCCAGCACCCTTTGGGTCCAAGAGACCCAGTACTTC.

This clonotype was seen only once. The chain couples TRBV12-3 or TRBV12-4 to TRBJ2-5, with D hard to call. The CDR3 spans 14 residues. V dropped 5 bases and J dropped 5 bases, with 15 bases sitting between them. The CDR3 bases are TGTGCCAGCAGTCCGTCCCAGAGAGGCGAGACCCAGTACTTC. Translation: CASSPSQRGETQYF.

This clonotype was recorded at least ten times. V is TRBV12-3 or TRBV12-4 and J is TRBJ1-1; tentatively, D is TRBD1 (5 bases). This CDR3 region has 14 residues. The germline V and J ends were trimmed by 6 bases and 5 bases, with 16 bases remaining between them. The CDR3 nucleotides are TGTGCCAGCAGCTGGGCCCTGGGGGAGACTGAAGCTTTCTTT. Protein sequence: CASSWALGETEAFF.

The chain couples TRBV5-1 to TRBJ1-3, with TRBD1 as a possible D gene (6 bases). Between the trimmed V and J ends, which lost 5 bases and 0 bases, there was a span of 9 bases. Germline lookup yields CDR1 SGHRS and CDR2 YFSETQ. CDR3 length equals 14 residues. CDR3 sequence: CASRQGSSGNTIYF. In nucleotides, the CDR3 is TGCGCCAGCAGGCAGGGGAGCTCTGGAAACACCATATATTTT.

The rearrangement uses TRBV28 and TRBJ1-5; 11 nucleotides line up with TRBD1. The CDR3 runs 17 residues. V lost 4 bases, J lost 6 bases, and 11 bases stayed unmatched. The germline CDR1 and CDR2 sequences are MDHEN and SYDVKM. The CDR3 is CASSYRTGGPLGQPQHF. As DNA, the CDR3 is TGTGCCAGCAGTTACCGGACAGGGGGCCCACTGGGTCAGCCCCAGCATTTT.

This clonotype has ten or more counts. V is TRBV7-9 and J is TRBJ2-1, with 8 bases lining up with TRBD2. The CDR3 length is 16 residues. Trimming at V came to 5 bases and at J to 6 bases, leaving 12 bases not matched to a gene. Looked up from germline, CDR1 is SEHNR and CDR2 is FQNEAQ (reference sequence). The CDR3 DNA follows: TGTGCCAGCAGCCCCCCGTTGCGGGGGGCTTCCAATGAGCAGTTCTTC. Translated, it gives CASSPPLRGASNEQFF.

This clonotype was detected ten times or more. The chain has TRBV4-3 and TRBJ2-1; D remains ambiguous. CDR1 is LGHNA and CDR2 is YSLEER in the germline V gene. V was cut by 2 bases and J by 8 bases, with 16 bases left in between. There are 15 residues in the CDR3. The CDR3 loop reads CASSQNDQVVDEQFF. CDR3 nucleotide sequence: TGCGCCAGCAGCCAAAACGACCAAGTGGTCGATGAGCAGTTCTTC.

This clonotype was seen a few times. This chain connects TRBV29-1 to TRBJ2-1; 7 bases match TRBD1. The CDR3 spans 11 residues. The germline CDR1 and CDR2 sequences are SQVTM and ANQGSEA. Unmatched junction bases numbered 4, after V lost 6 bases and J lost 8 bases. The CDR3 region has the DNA TGCAGCGTGACCCAGGGGGATGAGCAGTTCTTC. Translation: CSVTQGDEQFF.

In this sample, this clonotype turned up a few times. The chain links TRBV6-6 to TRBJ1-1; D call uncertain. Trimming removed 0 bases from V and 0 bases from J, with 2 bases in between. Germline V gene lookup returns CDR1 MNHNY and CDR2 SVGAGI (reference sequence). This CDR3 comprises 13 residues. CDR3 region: CASSYSVNTEAFF. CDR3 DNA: TGTGCCAGCAGTTACTCTGTGAACACTGAAGCTTTCTTT.

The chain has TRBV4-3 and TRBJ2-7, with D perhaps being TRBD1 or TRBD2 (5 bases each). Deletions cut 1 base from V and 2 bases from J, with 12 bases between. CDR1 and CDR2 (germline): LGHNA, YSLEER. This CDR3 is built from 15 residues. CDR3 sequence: CASSQGRQGPYEQYF. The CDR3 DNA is TGCGCCAGCAGCCAAGGGAGGCAGGGCCCCTACGAGCAGTACTTC.

CDR3 in DNA: TGTGCCAGCAGTCTAGGGATCGGTGAGCAGTTCTTC. Its translation: CASSLGIGEQFF. The chain recombines TRBV6-6 with TRBJ2-1, with unresolved D. Trimming left V 5 bases short and J 9 bases short, with 11 bases between. Germline lookup yields CDR1 MNHNY and CDR2 SVGAGI (reference sequence). The CDR3 has 12 amino acids.

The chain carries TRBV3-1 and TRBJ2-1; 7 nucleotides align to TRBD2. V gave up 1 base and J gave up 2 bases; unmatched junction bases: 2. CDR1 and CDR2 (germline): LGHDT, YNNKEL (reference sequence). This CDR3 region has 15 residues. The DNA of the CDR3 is TGTGCCAGCAGCCAAGTTGCGGGGGCCTACAATGAGCAGTTCTTC. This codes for CASSQVAGAYNEQFF.

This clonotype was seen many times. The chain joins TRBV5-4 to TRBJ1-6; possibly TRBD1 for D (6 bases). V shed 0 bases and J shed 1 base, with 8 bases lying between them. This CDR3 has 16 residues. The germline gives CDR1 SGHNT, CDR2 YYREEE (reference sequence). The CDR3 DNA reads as TGTGCCAGCAGCTTGGCCGGACAGTCCTATAATTCACCCCTCCACTTT. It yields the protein CASSLAGQSYNSPLHF.

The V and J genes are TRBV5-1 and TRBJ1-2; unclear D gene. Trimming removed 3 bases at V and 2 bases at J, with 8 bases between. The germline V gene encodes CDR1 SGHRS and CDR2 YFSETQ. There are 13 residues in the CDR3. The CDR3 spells CASSSGSNYGYTF. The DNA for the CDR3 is TGCGCCAGCAGCTCCGGGAGCAACTATGGCTACACCTTC.

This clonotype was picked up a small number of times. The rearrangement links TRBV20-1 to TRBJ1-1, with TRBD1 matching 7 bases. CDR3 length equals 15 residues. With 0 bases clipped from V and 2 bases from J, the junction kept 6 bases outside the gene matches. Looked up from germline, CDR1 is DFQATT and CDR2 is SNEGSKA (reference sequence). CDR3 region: CSARDPGQRNTEAFF. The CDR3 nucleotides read TGCAGTGCTAGAGATCCGGGACAGAGAAACACTGAAGCTTTCTTT.

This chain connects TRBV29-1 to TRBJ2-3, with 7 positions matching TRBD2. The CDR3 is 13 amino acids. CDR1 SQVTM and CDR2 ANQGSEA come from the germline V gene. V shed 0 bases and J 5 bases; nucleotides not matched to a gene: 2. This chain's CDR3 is CSVEEGGRDTQYF. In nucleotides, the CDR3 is TGCAGCGTTGAAGAGGGAGGGAGAGATACGCAGTATTTT.

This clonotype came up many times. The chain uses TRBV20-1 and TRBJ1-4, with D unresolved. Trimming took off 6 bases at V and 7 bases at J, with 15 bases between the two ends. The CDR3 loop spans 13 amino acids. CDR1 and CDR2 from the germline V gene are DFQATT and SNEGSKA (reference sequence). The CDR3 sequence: CSATPTHLEKLFF. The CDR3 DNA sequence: TGCAGTGCCACCCCGACACATCTTGAAAAACTGTTTTTT.

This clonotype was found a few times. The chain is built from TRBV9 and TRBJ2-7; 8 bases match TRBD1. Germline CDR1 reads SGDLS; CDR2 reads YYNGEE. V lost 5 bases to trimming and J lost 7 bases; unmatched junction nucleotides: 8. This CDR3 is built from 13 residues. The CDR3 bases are TGTGCCAGCAGTTACCAGGGGGCGCAAGAGCAGTACTTC. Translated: CASSYQGAQEQYF.

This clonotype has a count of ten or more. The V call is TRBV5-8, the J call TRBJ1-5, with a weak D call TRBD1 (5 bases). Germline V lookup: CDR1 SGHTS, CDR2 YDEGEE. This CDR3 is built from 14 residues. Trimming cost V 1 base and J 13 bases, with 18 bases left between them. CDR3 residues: CASSLNSQGYGQHF. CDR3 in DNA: TGTGCCAGCAGCTTGAACTCGCAGGGTTATGGACAGCATTTT.

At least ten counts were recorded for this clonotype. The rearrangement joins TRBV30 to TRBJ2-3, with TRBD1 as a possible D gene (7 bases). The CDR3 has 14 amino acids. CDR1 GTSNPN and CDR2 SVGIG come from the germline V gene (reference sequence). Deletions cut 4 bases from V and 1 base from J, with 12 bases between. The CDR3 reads CAWMEGAGTDTQYF. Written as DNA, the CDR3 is TGTGCCTGGATGGAGGGGGCTGGCACAGATACGCAGTATTTT.

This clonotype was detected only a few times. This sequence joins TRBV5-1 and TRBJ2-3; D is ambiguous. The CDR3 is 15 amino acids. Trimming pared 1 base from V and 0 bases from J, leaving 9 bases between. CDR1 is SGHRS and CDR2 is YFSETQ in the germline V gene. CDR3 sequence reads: CASSLITASTDTQYF. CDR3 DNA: TGCGCCAGCAGCTTGATTACAGCTAGCACAGATACGCAGTATTTT.

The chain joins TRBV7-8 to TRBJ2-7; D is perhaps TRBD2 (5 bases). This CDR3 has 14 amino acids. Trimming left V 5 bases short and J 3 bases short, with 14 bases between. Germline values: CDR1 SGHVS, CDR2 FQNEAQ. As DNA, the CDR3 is TGTGCCAGCAGCGTTACTAGATCCCACTACGAGCAGTACTTC. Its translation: CASSVTRSHYEQYF.

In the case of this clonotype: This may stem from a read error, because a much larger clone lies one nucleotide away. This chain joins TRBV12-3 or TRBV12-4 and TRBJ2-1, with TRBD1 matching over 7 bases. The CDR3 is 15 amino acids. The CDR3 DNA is TGTGCCAGCAGTCTACCCCGGGACAGATACAATGAGCAGATCTTC. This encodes CASSLPRDRYNEQIF.

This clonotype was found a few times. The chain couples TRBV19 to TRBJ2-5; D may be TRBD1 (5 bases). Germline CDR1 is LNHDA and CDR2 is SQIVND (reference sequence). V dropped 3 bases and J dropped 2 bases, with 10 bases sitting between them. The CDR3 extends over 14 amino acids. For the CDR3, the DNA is TGTGCCAGTAGTATGGAGACAGAGCAAGAGACCCAGTACTTC. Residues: CASSMETEQETQYF.